One sample yielded the 19 T cell receptor beta chains listed below, sequenced in a study of blood T cell repertoires in COVID-19. The data were produced by immunoSEQ multiplex PCR, yet TCRdb's version contains in-frame clones alone and is incomplete. The profile shows around 250,000 clones, about 87% of them singletons. Specimen: PBMCs or T cells enriched from blood (not recorded which). These receptors were collected from a man aged 50 or older who had been exposed to COVID-19.

The rearrangement links TRBV7-6 to TRBJ1-4; 9 bases match TRBD1. The V gene end was trimmed by 5 bases and the J gene end by 2 bases; junction bases not matched to a gene: 3. There are 15 residues in the CDR3. In germline, CDR1 is SGHVS, CDR2 FNYEAQ. The CDR3 DNA sequence: TGTGCCAGCAGCAAAACAGGGGGCACTAATGAAAAACTGTTTTTT. It yields the protein CASSKTGGTNEKLFF.

The V gene is TRBV7-9, the J gene TRBJ2-3; TRBD2 matches at 13 bases. Trimming took 6 bases from V and 5 from J; bases not matched to a gene: 5. This CDR3 is built from 15 residues. Germline V CDR1 and CDR2: SEHNR, FQNEAQ (reference sequence). DNA of the CDR3: TGTGCCAGCAGAGGACTAGCGGGAGCTGGAGATACGCAGTATTTT. Translation: CASRGLAGAGDTQYF.

This chain links TRBV29-1 with TRBJ2-4; D is possibly TRBD1 (5 bases). The CDR3 loop spans 14 amino acids. V lost 3 bases and J 4 bases, leaving 13 bases between the germline ends. Looked up from germline, CDR1 is SQVTM and CDR2 is ANQGSEA. CDR3 loop: CSVDDSYFKNIQYF. The DNA for the CDR3 is TGCAGCGTTGACGACAGCTATTTTAAAAACATTCAGTACTTC.

V is TRBV6-5 and J is TRBJ2-1, with 7 bases lining up with TRBD1. Germline V gives CDR1 MNHEY, CDR2 SVGAGI. The CDR3 loop spans 14 amino acids. V shed 3 bases, J shed 7 bases, and the junction held 6 bases outside the gene matches. CDR3 in amino acids: CASSYPGQLNEQFF. In DNA, the CDR3 is TGTGCCAGCAGTTATCCGGGACAGTTAAATGAGCAGTTCTTC.

V usage is TRBV18 and J usage is TRBJ2-7; D possibly corresponds to TRBD1 (5 bases). V lost 0 bases and J 5 bases, leaving 8 bases between the germline ends. CDR1 and CDR2 (germline): KGHSH, LQKENI. The CDR3 is made up of 13 amino acids. CDR3 DNA sequence: TGTGCCAGCTCACCACCAGGGGTGAACGAGCAGTACTTC. It codes for CASSPPGVNEQYF.

V usage is TRBV5-6 and J usage is TRBJ2-3; D perhaps matches TRBD1 (6 bases). Trimming left V 5 bases short and J 0 bases short, with 10 bases between. CDR3 size: 14 residues. Per germline, CDR1 SGHDT and CDR2 YYEEEE. CDR3 DNA sequence: TGTGCCAGCAGAATGGACAGAAGCACAGATACGCAGTATTTT. The encoded protein is CASRMDRSTDTQYF.

The chain recombines TRBV5-1 with TRBJ2-2; 16 positions agree with TRBD2. Germline-derived CDR1 and CDR2 are SGHRS and YFSETQ. The CDR3 runs to 17 residues. Trimming took 4 bases from V and 8 from J; bases not matched to a gene: 8. The CDR3 reads CASSIGTSGRAAGELFF. For the CDR3, the DNA is TGCGCCAGCAGCATCGGGACTAGCGGGAGGGCCGCGGGGGAGCTGTTTTTT.

The chain couples TRBV30 to TRBJ1-5; tentative D call: TRBD1 (6 bases). This CDR3 spans 13 amino acids. V shed 0 bases and J shed 5 bases, with 8 bases lying between them. CDR1 is GTSNPN and CDR2 is SVGIG in the germline V gene (reference sequence). CDR3 protein: CAWSVRGDQPQHF. For the CDR3, the DNA is TGTGCCTGGAGTGTCAGGGGCGATCAGCCCCAGCATTTT.

The CDR3 loop is CASSPPYSAVNIQYF. The CDR3, as DNA: TGTGCCAGCTCACCACCGTATTCAGCGGTAAACATTCAGTACTTC. The J gene is TRBJ2-4, the V gene TRBV18, with D possibly TRBD2 on 5 matching bases. Germline CDR1 and CDR2: KGHSH and LQKENI. Trimming left V 0 bases short and J 6 bases short, with 12 bases between. CDR3 length: 15 residues.

CDR3 in DNA: TGTGCCAGCAGCGTAGAGGTGGGGGCAGAATCACCCCTCCACTTT. Its translation is CASSVEVGAESPLHF. The genes are TRBV9 and TRBJ1-6, with D perhaps TRBD1 (6 bases). Germline V gene data show CDR1 as SGDLS and CDR2 as YYNGEE. The CDR3 covers 15 residues. The V gene lost 0 bases and the J gene lost 10 bases, with 14 bases spanning the gap.

The J gene is TRBJ1-1, the V gene TRBV19; 9 bases fit TRBD1. This CDR3 region has 13 residues. Germline values: CDR1 LNHDA, CDR2 SQIVND (reference sequence). V dropped 7 bases and J dropped 4; count of bases not matched to a gene: 4. CDR3 in DNA: TGTGCCAGTACCCAGGACAGGGGCACTGAAGCTTTCTTT. Translated: CASTQDRGTEAFF.

The chain employs TRBV7-8 and TRBJ1-2, with D perhaps matching TRBD1 (6 bases). Deletions cut 3 bases from V and 4 bases from J, with 12 bases between. Germline-derived CDR1 and CDR2 are SGHVS and FQNEAQ. The CDR3 spans 14 residues. The CDR3 DNA follows: TGTGCCAGCAGCTTCGCCAGGGGCTTCTATGGCTACACCTTC. It codes for CASSFARGFYGYTF.

The chain has TRBV5-1 and TRBJ2-1; perhaps TRBD2 as D (6 bases). The CDR3 extends over 14 amino acids. Trimming left V 9 bases short and J 4 bases short, with 17 bases between. CDR1 SGHRS and CDR2 YFSETQ come from the germline V gene. Here the CDR3 reads CATPGGTPYNEQFF. Here the CDR3 DNA reads TGCGCCACCCCTGGGGGGACCCCTTACAATGAGCAGTTCTTC.

The CDR3 DNA is TGTGCCAGCAGCTTCCTCCAGGGGGACAATGAGCAGTTCTTC. Its translation: CASSFLQGDNEQFF. The chain carries TRBV5-5 and TRBJ2-1; 7 nucleotides line up with TRBD1. The length of the CDR3 is 14 residues. Looked up from germline, CDR1 is SGHKS and CDR2 is YYEKEE (reference sequence). V lost 2 bases and J lost 5; bases outside the gene matches: 4.

V and J are TRBV7-9 and TRBJ2-7, with a possible D match to TRBD1 (6 bases). The V end was cut by 1 base, the J end by 5 bases, with 12 bases between. This CDR3 contains 14 residues. Germline CDR1 SEHNR, CDR2 FQNEAQ (reference sequence). The CDR3 nucleotides are TGTGCCAGCAGCTTAGGACAGGCAGGGAACGAGCAGTACTTC. Its protein is CASSLGQAGNEQYF. The full variable domain, with the rest looked up from reference TRBV7-9 and TRBJ2-7, is DTGVSQNPRHKITKRGQNVTFRCDPISEHNRLYWYRQTLGQGPEFLTYFQNEAQLEKSRLLSDRFSAERPKGSFSTLEIQRTEQGDSAMYLCASSLGQAGNEQYFGPGTRLTVT.

The rearrangement joins TRBV11-3 to TRBJ2-1; a weak D match, TRBD2 (7 bases). V shed 3 bases and J shed 4 bases, with 13 bases lying between them. The CDR3 contains 15 residues. Germline CDR1 is SGHNT and CDR2 is YENEEA. The CDR3 DNA reads as TGTGCCAGCAGCTTGAGCGGGACATTATACAATGAGCAGTTCTTC. Protein: CASSLSGTLYNEQFF.

This chain uses TRBV10-3 with TRBJ1-2, with D uncertain. V dropped 6 bases and J dropped 6 bases, with 14 bases sitting between them. From germline, CDR1 is ENHRY and CDR2 SYGVKD. This CDR3 contains 13 residues. The CDR3 here is CAIRQNGLDGYTF. The DNA for the CDR3 is TGTGCCATCAGACAGAATGGATTAGATGGCTACACCTTC.

J is TRBJ2-7 and V is TRBV2; unclear D gene. Germline V gives CDR1 SNHLY, CDR2 FYNNEI. The V gene lost 0 bases and the J gene lost 0 bases, with 6 bases spanning the gap. The CDR3 is made up of 14 amino acids. The CDR3 coding sequence is TGTGCCAGCAGTGAAGCGAACGGCTCCTACGAGCAGTACGTC. Encoded protein: CASSEANGSYEQYV.

This clone was recorded once. J is TRBJ2-3 and V is TRBV29-1, with a weak D call TRBD2 (5 bases). Germline-derived CDR1 and CDR2 are SQVTM and ANQGSEA. The CDR3 is 14 residues long. V was cut by 6 bases and J by 1 base, with 14 bases left in between. The CDR3 protein is CSVYGKLGTDTQYF. DNA of the CDR3: TGCAGCGTGTACGGAAAACTAGGCACAGATACGCAGTATTTT.